This is a list of T cell receptor beta chains from one sample in a study of blood T cells in healthy people across ages. TCRdb independently ran MiXCR on the 5' RACE reads; one entry per CDR3 protein. The table records 750,000 to 850,000 distinct CDR3 sequences, 25% of them present only once. These same records also appear under a second study, on T cells of mothers and their children.

The sample taken for sequencing was blood. Receptor source: a boy younger than 18 in good health. CDR3s include the opening cysteine and the closing phenylalanine or tryptophan. Fields, in order: D gene, V gene, clone size, J gene, CDR3 DNA, CDR3 protein. D genes are given only for firm matches. Expanded clones get a size class; other rows say once, few or many, or leave the size out.

d_call: NA; v_call: TRBV7-2; clone_size: few; j_call: TRBJ2-5; cdr3_nt: TGTGCCAGCAGCCCGCCGGGGGTTAAGACCCAGTACTTC; cdr3_aa: CASSPPGVKTQYF
d_call: NA; v_call: TRBV28; clone_size: NA; j_call: TRBJ2-2; cdr3_nt: TGTGCCAGCAGTTTTTTCGTAGGGAACACCGGGGAGCTGTTTTTT; cdr3_aa: CASSFFVGNTGELFF
d_call: TRBD2; v_call: TRBV29-1; clone_size: NA; j_call: TRBJ2-4; cdr3_nt: TGCAGCGTTGAAGGTGGACGGGAGGGCTTCGAAAACATTCAGTACTTC; cdr3_aa: CSVEGGREGFENIQYF
d_call: NA; v_call: TRBV25-1; clone_size: NA; j_call: TRBJ1-1; cdr3_nt: TGTGCCAGCAGTCCCGTCACTGGGAACACTGAAGCTTTCTTT; cdr3_aa: CASSPVTGNTEAFF
d_call: NA; v_call: TRBV6-2/TRBV6-3; clone_size: NA; j_call: TRBJ2-6; cdr3_nt: TGTGCCAGCAGTTACTTTAACTCTGGGGCCAACGTCCTGACTTTC; cdr3_aa: CASSYFNSGANVLTF
d_call: NA; v_call: TRBV4-2; clone_size: NA; j_call: TRBJ2-1; cdr3_nt: TGTGCCAGCAGCCCAGCGGTCGGTCGTGTCAGTGAGCAGTTCTTC; cdr3_aa: CASSPAVGRVSEQFF
d_call: NA; v_call: TRBV7-2; clone_size: few; j_call: TRBJ2-1; cdr3_nt: TGTGCCAGCAGCTTAGTGGGCTCCCATGAGCAGTTCTTC; cdr3_aa: CASSLVGSHEQFF
d_call: NA; v_call: TRBV7-9; clone_size: NA; j_call: TRBJ1-1; cdr3_nt: TGTGCCAGCAGCTTAGTATTGGGGATCACTGAAGCTTTCTTT; cdr3_aa: CASSLVLGITEAFF
d_call: TRBD2; v_call: TRBV7-3; clone_size: few; j_call: TRBJ2-5; cdr3_nt: TGTGCCAGCAGCTCGAGCGGGGGGGCCTCGGAGACCCAGTACTTC; cdr3_aa: CASSSSGGASETQYF
d_call: NA; v_call: TRBV9; clone_size: many; j_call: TRBJ2-1; cdr3_nt: TGTGCCAGCAGCGAAAGTAGGGGGGGGAACAATGAGCAGTTCTTC; cdr3_aa: CASSESRGGNNEQFF
d_call: NA; v_call: TRBV7-2; clone_size: few; j_call: TRBJ2-2; cdr3_nt: TGTGCCAGCAGCCCTAGGGGACGGCCGAACACCGGGGAGCTGTTTTTT; cdr3_aa: CASSPRGRPNTGELFF
d_call: NA; v_call: TRBV7-2; clone_size: NA; j_call: TRBJ1-4; cdr3_nt: TGTGCCAGCAGCTCTAGCCCGGGCTCTAATGAAAAACTGTTTTTT; cdr3_aa: CASSSSPGSNEKLFF
d_call: TRBD2; v_call: TRBV20-1; clone_size: NA; j_call: TRBJ2-5; cdr3_nt: TGCAGTGCTAGAATCAGCGGGAGCCCACGGGAGACCCAGTACTTC; cdr3_aa: CSARISGSPRETQYF
d_call: NA; v_call: TRBV2; clone_size: NA; j_call: TRBJ1-2; cdr3_nt: TGTGCCAGCAGTGGAGATGGGGGCCCACAGAACTATGGCTACACCTTC; cdr3_aa: CASSGDGGPQNYGYTF
d_call: NA; v_call: TRBV20-1; clone_size: NA; j_call: TRBJ1-1; cdr3_nt: TGCAGTCCTGGGACAAACACTGAAGCTTTCTTT; cdr3_aa: CSPGTNTEAFF
d_call: TRBD1; v_call: TRBV6-6; clone_size: few; j_call: TRBJ2-3; cdr3_nt: TGTGCCAGCAGTGACGAGGGACAGGGTAAAGATACGCAGTATTTT; cdr3_aa: CASSDEGQGKDTQYF
d_call: TRBD1; v_call: TRBV29-1; clone_size: many; j_call: TRBJ2-5; cdr3_nt: TGCAGCGCGGGACAGGGGGCAGTGATGGAGACCCAGTACTTC; cdr3_aa: CSAGQGAVMETQYF
d_call: NA; v_call: TRBV6-2/TRBV6-3; clone_size: many; j_call: TRBJ1-1; cdr3_nt: TGTGCCAGCGAGAAGCGACAGGCTTCGGAGGCTTTCTTT; cdr3_aa: CASEKRQASEAFF
d_call: NA; v_call: TRBV11-2; clone_size: few; j_call: TRBJ2-3; cdr3_nt: TGTGCCAGCAGCTTAGATCCTAATCCGCTAGCAGTGTCAGATACGCAGTATTTT; cdr3_aa: CASSLDPNPLAVSDTQYF
d_call: TRBD1; v_call: TRBV11-2; clone_size: NA; j_call: TRBJ1-2; cdr3_nt: TGTGCCAGCAGCTTAGATCTAGGGACAGGGACTAGCGGCTACACCTTC; cdr3_aa: CASSLDLGTGTSGYTF
d_call: NA; v_call: TRBV4-3; clone_size: few; j_call: TRBJ2-1; cdr3_nt: TGCGCCAGCAGCCAAGAGCGAGGGGACCCCTACAATGAGCAGTTCTTC; cdr3_aa: CASSQERGDPYNEQFF
d_call: TRBD1; v_call: TRBV9; clone_size: NA; j_call: TRBJ1-6; cdr3_nt: TGTGCCAGCAGCGTCAGGACAGGGTTTTCACCCCTCCACTTT; cdr3_aa: CASSVRTGFSPLHF
d_call: TRBD1; v_call: TRBV25-1; clone_size: NA; j_call: TRBJ1-1; cdr3_nt: TGTGCCGCACGAACCCAGGGGGGGACTGAAGCTTTCTTT; cdr3_aa: CAARTQGGTEAFF
d_call: NA; v_call: TRBV4-1; clone_size: few; j_call: TRBJ1-6; cdr3_nt: TGCGCCAGCAGCCAATTTACAGGGTTGGAACCCCTCCACTTT; cdr3_aa: CASSQFTGLEPLHF
d_call: TRBD1; v_call: TRBV28; clone_size: many; j_call: TRBJ2-1; cdr3_nt: TGTGCCAGCAGTCAAAACAAGGGACAGTCATCCTACAATGAGCAGTTCTTC; cdr3_aa: CASSQNKGQSSYNEQFF
d_call: TRBD2; v_call: TRBV19; clone_size: few; j_call: TRBJ2-7; cdr3_nt: TGTGCCAGTAGTATCAGCGGGAACACCTACGAGCAGTACTTC; cdr3_aa: CASSISGNTYEQYF
d_call: NA; v_call: TRBV19; clone_size: NA; j_call: TRBJ2-1; cdr3_nt: TGTGCCAGTAGTATATCCCGAGGCTCCTACAATGAGCAGTTCTTC; cdr3_aa: CASSISRGSYNEQFF
d_call: NA; v_call: TRBV7-2; clone_size: few; j_call: TRBJ1-2; cdr3_nt: TGTGCCAGCAGTTTTGTCCCGGCAGGCTACACCTTC; cdr3_aa: CASSFVPAGYTF
d_call: NA; v_call: TRBV15; clone_size: NA; j_call: TRBJ2-1; cdr3_nt: TGTGCCACCAGCAGAGTAGCTCCTGGTGAGCAGTTCTTC; cdr3_aa: CATSRVAPGEQFF